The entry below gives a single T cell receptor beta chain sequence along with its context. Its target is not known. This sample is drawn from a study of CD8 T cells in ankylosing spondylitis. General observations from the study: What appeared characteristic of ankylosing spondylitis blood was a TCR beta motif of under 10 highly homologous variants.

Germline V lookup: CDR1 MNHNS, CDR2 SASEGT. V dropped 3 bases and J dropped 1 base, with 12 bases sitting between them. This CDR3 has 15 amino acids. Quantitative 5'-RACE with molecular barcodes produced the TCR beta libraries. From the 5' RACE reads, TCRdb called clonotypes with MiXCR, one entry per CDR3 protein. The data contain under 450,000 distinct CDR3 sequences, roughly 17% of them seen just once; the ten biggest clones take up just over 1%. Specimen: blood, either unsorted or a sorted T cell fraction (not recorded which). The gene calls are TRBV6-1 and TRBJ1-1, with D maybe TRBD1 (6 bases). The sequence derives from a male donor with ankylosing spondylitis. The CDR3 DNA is TGTGCCAGCAGTGATCAGGGGACCCCGAACACTGAAGCTTTCTTT. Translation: CASSDQGTPNTEAFF.